A selection of T cell receptor beta chains follows, all from one sample in a study of blood T cell repertoires in COVID-19. Libraries were prepared by immunoSEQ multiplex PCR; TCRdb keeps only in-frame clonotypes and omits some of them. The sample contains around 170,000 clones, roughly 80% of which appear only once. Material: peripheral blood. The source is a woman of 80 years or more with acute or convalescent COVID-19. The CDR3 runs from the conserved cysteine through the conserved F or W. A D gene is named only where the DNA matches it firmly. Clone size is not always given. Where it is, it says once, few, many or a class for expanded clones.

cdr3_length	v_call	clone_size	d_call	j_call	cdr3_nt	cdr3_aa
15	TRBV19	NA	NA	TRBJ2-5	TGTGCCAGTAGATCGCGTGGAGCGGCGCAAGAGACCCAGTACTTC	CASRSRGAAQETQYF
15	TRBV6-5	once	NA	TRBJ1-2	TGTGCCAGCAGTTACTCGACGGGAGGGGGCTATGGCTACACCTTC	CASSYSTGGGYGYTF
14	TRBV6-5	once	TRBD1	TRBJ1-3	TGTGCCAGCAGGGACAGGGCAACTGGAAACACCATATATTTT	CASRDRATGNTIYF
15	TRBV5-8	NA	NA	TRBJ2-3	TGTGCCAGCAGCTTTCGGGGGACTAGCACAGATACGCAGTATTTT	CASSFRGTSTDTQYF
15	TRBV6-5	once	TRBD1	TRBJ2-7	TGTGCCAGCAGCCTACAACAGGGGTCGCCCTACGAGCAGTACTTC	CASSLQQGSPYEQYF
19	TRBV9	NA	TRBD1	TRBJ2-6	TGTGCCAGCAGCGTATCCCTCACAGGGGTGCTCTCTGGGGCCAACGTCCTGACTTTC	CASSVSLTGVLSGANVLTF
20	TRBV5-1	NA	TRBD2	TRBJ2-1	TGCGCCAGCAGCCCCCTTTCAGGACCCGGGACTAGCGGCTCCTACAATGAGCAGTTCTTC	CASSPLSGPGTSGSYNEQFF
16	TRBV19	NA	TRBD2	TRBJ2-1	TGTGCCAGTAGTATATTAGCGGGAGCAAGCTACAATGAGCAGTTCTTC	CASSILAGASYNEQFF
13	TRBV5-1	once	NA	TRBJ2-1	TGCGCCAGCACCGAGACTAGCTACAATGAGCAGTTCTTC	CASTETSYNEQFF
17	TRBV28	NA	NA	TRBJ1-1	TGTGCCAGCAGCCCACTAAACCCGGGACACCTGAACACTGAAGCTTTCTTT	CASSPLNPGHLNTEAFF
18	TRBV5-1	NA	TRBD2	TRBJ2-3	TGCGCCAGCAGCTTGTACTTAGCGGGAGGCCCTCCGGGGGATACGCAGTATTTT	CASSLYLAGGPPGDTQYF
12	TRBV5-1	NA	NA	TRBJ2-5	TGCGCCAGCAGCCCGTTCCAAGAGACCCAGTACTTC	CASSPFQETQYF
14	TRBV19	NA	TRBD1	TRBJ1-5	TGTGCCAGTAGGCTAGGACAGGGGAATCAGCCCCAGCATTTT	CASRLGQGNQPQHF
13	TRBV29-1	NA	NA	TRBJ1-2	TGCAGCGTTGAACTGCCAGAGGACTATGGCTACACCTTC	CSVELPEDYGYTF
15	TRBV12-5	NA	TRBD2	TRBJ2-3	TGTGCTAGTGGCTCGGGCGGGGGGTTCACAGATACGCAGTATTTT	CASGSGGGFTDTQYF
14	TRBV7-8	NA	NA	TRBJ2-7	TGTGCCAGCAGCTTAGCGAGGGTCTTTTACGAGCAGTACTTC	CASSLARVFYEQYF